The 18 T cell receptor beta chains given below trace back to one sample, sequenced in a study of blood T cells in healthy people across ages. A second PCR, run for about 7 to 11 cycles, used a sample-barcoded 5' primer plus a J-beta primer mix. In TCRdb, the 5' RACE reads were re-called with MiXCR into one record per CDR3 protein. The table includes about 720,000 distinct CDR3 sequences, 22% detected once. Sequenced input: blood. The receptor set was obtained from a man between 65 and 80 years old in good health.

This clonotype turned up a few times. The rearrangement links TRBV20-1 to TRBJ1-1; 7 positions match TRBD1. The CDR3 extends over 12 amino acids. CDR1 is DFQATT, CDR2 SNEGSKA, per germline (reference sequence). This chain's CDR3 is CSPRGMNTEAFF. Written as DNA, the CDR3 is TGCAGCCCCAGGGGGATGAACACTGAAGCTTTCTTT.

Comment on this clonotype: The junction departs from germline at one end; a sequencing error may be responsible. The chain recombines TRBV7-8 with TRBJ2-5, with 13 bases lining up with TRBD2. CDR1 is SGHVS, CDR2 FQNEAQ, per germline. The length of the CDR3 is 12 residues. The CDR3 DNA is TGTGCCAGCAGGGAACTAGCGGGAGGGGAGTTCTTC. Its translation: CASRELAGGEFF.

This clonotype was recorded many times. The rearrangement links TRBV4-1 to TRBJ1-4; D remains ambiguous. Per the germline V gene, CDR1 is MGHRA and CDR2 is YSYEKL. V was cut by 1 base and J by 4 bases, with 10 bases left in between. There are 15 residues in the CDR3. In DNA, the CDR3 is TGCGCCAGCAGCCAAGTTCACAGAAATAATGAAAAACTGTTTTTT. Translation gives CASSQVHRNNEKLFF.

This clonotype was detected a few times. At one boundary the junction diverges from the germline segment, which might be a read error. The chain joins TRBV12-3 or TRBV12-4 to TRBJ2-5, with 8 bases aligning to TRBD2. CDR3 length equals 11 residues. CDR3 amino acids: CASPTGGTQCF. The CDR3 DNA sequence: TGTGCCAGCCCTACGGGGGGGACCCAGTGCTTC.

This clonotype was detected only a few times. The CDR3 here is CATSRDPRAYEQFF. In DNA form, the CDR3 reads TGTGCCACCAGCAGAGATCCCAGGGCCTATGAGCAGTTCTTC. The gene calls are TRBV15 and TRBJ2-1; possibly TRBD1 for D (5 bases). V lost 0 bases and J lost 8, with 11 bases in between. This CDR3 comprises 14 residues. Germline V gene lookup returns CDR1 LNHNV and CDR2 YYDKDF (reference sequence).

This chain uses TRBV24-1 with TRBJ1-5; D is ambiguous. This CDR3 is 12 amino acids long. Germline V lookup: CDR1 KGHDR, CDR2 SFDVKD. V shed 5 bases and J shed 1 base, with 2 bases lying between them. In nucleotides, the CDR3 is TGTGCCACCAGTGCAAGCAATCAGCCCCAGCATTTT. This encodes CATSASNQPQHF.

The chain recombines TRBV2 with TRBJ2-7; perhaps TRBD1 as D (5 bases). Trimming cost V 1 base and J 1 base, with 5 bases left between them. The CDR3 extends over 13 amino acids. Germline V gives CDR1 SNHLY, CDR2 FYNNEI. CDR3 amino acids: CASSEGTSYEQYF. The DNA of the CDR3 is TGTGCCAGCAGTGAAGGGACATCCTACGAGCAGTACTTC.

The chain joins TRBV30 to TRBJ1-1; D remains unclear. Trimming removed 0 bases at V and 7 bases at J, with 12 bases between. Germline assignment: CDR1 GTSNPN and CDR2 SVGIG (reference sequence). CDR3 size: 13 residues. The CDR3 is CAWSVAGNGEAFF. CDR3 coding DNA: TGTGCCTGGAGTGTGGCAGGTAATGGTGAAGCTTTCTTT.

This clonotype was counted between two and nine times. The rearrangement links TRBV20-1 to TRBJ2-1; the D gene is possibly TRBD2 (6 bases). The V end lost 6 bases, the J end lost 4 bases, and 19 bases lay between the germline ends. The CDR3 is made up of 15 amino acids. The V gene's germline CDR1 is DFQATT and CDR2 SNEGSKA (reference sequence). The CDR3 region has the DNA TGCAGTGCGCTTGCTACTAGCCGGAGTTACAATGAGCAGTTCTTC. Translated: CSALATSRSYNEQFF.

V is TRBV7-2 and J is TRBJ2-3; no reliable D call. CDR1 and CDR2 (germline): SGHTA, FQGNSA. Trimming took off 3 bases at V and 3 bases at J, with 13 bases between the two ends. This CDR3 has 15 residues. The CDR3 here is CASSFLDLVTDTQYF. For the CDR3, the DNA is TGTGCCAGCAGCTTCTTGGACCTGGTTACAGATACGCAGTATTTT.

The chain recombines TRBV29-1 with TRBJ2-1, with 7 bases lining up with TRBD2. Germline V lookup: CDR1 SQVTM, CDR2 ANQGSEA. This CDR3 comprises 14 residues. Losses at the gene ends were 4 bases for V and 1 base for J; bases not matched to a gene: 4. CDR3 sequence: CSVGLAVSYNEQFF. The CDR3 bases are TGCAGCGTTGGCCTAGCGGTATCCTACAATGAGCAGTTCTTC.

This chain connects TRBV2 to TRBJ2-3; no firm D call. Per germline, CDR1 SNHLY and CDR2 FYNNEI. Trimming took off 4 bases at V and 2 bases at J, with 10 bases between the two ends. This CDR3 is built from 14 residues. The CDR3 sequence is CASSGARSTDTQYF. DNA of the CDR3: TGTGCCAGCAGTGGGGCACGTTCCACAGATACGCAGTATTTT.

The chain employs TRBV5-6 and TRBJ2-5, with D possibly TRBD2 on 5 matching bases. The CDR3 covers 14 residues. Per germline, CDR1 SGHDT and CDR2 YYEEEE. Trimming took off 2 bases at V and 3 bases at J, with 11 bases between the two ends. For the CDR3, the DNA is TGTGCCAGCAGCTTTCTTAGCGCTAAAGAGACCCAGTACTTC. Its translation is CASSFLSAKETQYF.

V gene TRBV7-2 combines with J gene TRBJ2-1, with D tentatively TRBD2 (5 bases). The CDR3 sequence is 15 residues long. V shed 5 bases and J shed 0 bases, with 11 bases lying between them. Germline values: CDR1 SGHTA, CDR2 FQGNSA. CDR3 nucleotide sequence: TGTGCCAGCAGCCCGGCAGCGGACTCCTACAATGAGCAGTTCTTC. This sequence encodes CASSPAADSYNEQFF.

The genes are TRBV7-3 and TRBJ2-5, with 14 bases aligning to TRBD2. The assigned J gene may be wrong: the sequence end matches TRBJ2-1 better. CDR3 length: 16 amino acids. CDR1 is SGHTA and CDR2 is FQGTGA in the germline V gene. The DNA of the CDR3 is TGTGCCAGCAGCTTATTGACTAGCGGGAGGGGAAATGAGCAGTTCTTC. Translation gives CASSLLTSGRGNEQFF.

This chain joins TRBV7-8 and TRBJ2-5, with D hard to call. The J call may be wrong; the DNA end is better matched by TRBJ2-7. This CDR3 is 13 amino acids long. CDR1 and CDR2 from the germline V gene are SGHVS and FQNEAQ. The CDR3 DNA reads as TGTGCCAGCAGCTTCCGTCTAGCCTACGAGCAGTACGTC. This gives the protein CASSFRLAYEQYV.

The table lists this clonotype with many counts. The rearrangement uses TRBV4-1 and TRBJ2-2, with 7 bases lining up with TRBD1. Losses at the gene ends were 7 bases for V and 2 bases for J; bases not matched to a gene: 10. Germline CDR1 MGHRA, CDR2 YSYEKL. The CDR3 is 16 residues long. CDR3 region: CASTRTGDTNTGELFF. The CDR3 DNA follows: TGCGCCAGCACCAGGACAGGCGATACCAACACCGGGGAGCTGTTTTTT.

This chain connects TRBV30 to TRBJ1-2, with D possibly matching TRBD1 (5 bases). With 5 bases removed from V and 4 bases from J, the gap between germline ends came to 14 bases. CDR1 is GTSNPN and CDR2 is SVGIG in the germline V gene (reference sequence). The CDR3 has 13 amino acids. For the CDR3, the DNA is TGTGCCTGGCTTCGGGACCGCCCCTATGGCTACACCTTC. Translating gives CAWLRDRPYGYTF.